Here is one T cell receptor (beta chain) with its context. Its antigen is as yet unknown. From germline, CDR1 is SEHNR and CDR2 FQNEAQ (reference sequence). J was trimmed by 0 bases and V by 1 base; bases with no gene match: 5. The CDR3 covers 17 residues. Donors had nominal health at sampling but likely had unrecorded immune exposures. This sample was taken from a study of cytomegalovirus exposure and HLA in healthy donors. Findings and limits, study-wide: Most subjects had HLA-A and HLA-B alleles reportedly predicted accurately by TCR beta sequences. Follow-up analysis later connected one missense variant in DCLRE1C with trimming of TCR beta V- and J-genes.

A multiplex PCR was run with 60 Vbeta primers and 13 Jbeta primers. Sequencing used immunoSEQ multiplex PCR; TCRdb keeps in-frame clones, though not all of them. The sample lists a few hundred thousand clones; approximately 80% were seen once. Sequenced: PBMCs. The chain couples TRBV7-9 to TRBJ2-5; TRBD2 agrees at 10 bases. The receptor was derived from a man aged 30 to 45 in good health and CMV-seronegative. In DNA, the CDR3 is TGTGCCAGCAGCTTAGGTAGCGGGGGGACATACCAAGAGACCCAGTACTTC. It specifies CASSLGSGGTYQETQYF.